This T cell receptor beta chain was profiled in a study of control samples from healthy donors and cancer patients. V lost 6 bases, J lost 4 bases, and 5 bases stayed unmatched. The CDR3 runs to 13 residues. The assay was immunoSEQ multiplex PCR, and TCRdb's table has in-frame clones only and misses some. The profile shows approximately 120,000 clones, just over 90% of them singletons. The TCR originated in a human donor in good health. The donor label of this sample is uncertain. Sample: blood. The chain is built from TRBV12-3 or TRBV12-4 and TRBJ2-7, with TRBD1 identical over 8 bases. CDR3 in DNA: TGTGCCAGCAGCTCAACAGGGGGATACGAGCAGTACTTC. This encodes CASSSTGGYEQYF.